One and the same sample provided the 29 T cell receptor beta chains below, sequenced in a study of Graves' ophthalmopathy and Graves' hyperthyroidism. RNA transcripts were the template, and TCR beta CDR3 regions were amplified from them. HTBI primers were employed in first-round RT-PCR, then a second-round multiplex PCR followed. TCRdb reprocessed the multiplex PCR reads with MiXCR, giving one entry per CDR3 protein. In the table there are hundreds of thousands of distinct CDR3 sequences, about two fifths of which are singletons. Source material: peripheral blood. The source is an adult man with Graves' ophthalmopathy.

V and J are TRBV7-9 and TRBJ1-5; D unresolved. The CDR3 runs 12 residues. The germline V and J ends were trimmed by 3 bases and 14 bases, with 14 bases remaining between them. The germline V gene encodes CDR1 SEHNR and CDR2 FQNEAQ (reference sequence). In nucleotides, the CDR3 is TGTGCCAGCAGCTTGAGACAAGCCTACGAGCATTTT. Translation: CASSLRQAYEHF.

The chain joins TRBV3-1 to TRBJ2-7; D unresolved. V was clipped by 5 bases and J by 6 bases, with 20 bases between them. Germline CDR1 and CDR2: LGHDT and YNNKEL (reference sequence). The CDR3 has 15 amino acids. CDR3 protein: CASSYTSRVKGEQYF. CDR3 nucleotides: TGTGCCAGCAGCTACACCTCAAGGGTGAAAGGCGAGCAGTACTTC.

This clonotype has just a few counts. CDR3 residues: CASSLARGKGSGNTIYF. CDR3 DNA: TGTGCCAGCAGTCTCGCCAGGGGAAAAGGATCTGGAAACACCATATATTTT. The chain combines TRBV12-3 or TRBV12-4 with TRBJ1-3, with D possibly matching TRBD1 (6 bases). The germline V and J ends were trimmed by 5 bases and 1 base, with 18 bases remaining between them. This CDR3 is built from 17 residues.

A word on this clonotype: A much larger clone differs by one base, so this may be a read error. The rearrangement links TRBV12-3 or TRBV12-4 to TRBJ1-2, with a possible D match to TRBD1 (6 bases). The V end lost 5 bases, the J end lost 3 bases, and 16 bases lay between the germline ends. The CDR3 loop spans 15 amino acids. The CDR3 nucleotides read TGTGCCAGCAGTCCCGTGTCGACAGGCGACTATGGCTACACCTTC. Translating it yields CASSPVSTGDYGYTF.

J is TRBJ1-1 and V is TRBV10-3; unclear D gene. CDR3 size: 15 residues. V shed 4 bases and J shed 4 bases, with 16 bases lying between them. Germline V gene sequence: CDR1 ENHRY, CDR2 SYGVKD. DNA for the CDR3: TGTGCCATCAGTGTAGGCCCAGCTCAGAGCACTGAAGCTTTCTTT. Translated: CAISVGPAQSTEAFF.

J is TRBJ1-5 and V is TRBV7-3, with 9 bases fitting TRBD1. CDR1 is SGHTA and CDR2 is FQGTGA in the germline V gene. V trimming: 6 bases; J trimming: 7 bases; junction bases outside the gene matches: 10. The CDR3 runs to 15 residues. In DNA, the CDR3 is TGTGCCAGCAGTTTAGGACAGGGGATCGCGCAGCCCCAGCATTTT. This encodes CASSLGQGIAQPQHF.

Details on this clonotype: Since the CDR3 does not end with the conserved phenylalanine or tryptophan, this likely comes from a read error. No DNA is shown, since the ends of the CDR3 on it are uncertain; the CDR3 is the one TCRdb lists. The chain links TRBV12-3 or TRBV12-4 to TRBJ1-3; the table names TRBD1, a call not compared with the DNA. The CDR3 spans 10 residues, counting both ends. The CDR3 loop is CASRGQGAIT.

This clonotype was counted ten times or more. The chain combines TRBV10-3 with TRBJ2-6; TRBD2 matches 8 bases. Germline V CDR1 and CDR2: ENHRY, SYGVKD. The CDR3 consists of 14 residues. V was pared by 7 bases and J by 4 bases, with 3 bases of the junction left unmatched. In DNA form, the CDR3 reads TGTGCCATCACGACGGGGGGGGGGGCCAACGTCCTGACTTTC. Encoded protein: CAITTGGGANVLTF.

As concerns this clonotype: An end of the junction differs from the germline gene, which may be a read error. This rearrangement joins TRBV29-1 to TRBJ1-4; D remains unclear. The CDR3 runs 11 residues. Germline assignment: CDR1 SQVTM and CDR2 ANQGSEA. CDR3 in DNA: TGCAGCGTTGATGACAATGAAAAACTGGTTTTT. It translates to CSVDDNEKLVF. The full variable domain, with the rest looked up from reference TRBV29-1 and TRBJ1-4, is SAVISQKPSRDICQRGTSLTIQCQVDSQVTMMFWYRQQPGQSLTLIATANQGSEATYESGFVIDKFPISRPNLTFSTLTVSNMSPEDSSIYLCSVDDNEKLVFGSGTQLSVL.

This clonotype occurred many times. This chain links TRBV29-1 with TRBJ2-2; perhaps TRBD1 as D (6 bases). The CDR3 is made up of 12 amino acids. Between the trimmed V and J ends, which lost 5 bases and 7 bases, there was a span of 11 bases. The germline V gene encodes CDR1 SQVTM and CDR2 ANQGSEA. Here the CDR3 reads CSVSGAGGELFF. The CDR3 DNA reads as TGCAGCGTTTCAGGGGCTGGCGGGGAGCTGTTTTTT.

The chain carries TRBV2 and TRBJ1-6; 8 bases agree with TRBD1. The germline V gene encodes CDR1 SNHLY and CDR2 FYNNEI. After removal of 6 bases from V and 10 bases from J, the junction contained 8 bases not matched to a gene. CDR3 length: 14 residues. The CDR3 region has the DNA TGTGCCAGCAGCGAGACAGGGGCTGGGTCACCCCTCCACTTT. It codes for CASSETGAGSPLHF.

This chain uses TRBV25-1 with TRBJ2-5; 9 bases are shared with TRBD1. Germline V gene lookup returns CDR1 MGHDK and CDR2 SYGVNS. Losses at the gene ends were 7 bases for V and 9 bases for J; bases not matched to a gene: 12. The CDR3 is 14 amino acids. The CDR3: CASNTRDRVRPQYF. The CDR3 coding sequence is TGTGCCAGCAACACCCGGGACAGGGTTCGGCCCCAGTACTTC.

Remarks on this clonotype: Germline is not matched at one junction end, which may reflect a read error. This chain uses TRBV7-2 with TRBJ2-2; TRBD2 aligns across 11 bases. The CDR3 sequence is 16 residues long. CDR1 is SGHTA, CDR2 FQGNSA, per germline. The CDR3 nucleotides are TGTGCCAGTACTAGAGGACTAGCGGGCATCACCGAGGAGCTGTTTTTT. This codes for CASTRGLAGITEELFF.

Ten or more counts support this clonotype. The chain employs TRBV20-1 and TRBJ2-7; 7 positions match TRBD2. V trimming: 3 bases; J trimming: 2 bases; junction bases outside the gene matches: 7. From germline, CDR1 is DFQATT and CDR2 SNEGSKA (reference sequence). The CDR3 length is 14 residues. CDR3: CSARSREGTYEQYF. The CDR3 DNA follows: TGCAGTGCTAGGTCGAGGGAGGGGACCTACGAGCAGTACTTC.

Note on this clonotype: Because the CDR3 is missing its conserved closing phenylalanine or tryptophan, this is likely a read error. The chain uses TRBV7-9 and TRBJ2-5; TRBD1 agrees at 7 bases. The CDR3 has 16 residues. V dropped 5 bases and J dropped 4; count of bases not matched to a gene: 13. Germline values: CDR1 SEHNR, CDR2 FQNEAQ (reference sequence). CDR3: CASSNSVRGGGETQYL. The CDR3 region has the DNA TGTGCCAGCAGCAATTCGGTGAGAGGGGGCGGAGAGACCCAGTACCTC.

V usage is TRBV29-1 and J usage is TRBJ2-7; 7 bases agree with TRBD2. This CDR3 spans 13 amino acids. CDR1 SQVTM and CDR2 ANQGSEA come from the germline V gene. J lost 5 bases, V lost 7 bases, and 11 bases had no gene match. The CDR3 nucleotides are TGCAGCGCAGCCGGGACTACCGCCCACGAGCAGTACTTC. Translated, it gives CSAAGTTAHEQYF.

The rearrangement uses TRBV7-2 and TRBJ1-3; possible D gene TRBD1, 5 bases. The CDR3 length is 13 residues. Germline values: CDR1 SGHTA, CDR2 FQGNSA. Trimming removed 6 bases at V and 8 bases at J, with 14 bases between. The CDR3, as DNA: TGTGCCAGCAGTCGGGGGAATGGCTACACCATATATTTT. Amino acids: CASSRGNGYTIYF.

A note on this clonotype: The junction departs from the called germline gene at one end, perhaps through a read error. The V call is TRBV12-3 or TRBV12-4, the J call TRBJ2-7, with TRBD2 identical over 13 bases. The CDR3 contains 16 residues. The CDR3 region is CASSPTSGRASNEQYF. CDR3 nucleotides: TGTGCCAGCTCACCAACTAGCGGGAGGGCCTCCAACGAGCAGTACTTC.

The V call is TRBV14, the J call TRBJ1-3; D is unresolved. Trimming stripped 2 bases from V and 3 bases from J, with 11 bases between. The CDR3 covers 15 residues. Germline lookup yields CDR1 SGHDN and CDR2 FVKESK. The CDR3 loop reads CASSQRSVVGNTIYF. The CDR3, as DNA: TGTGCCAGCAGCCAACGTTCTGTGGTTGGAAACACCATATATTTT.

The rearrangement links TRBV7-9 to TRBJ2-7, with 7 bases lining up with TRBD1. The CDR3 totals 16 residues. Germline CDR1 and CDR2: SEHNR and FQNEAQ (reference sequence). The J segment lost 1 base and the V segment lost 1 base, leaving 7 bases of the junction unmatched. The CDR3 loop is CASSLGEGAGSYEQYF. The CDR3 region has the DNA TGTGCCAGCAGCTTAGGCGAGGGGGCGGGTTCCTACGAGCAGTACTTC.

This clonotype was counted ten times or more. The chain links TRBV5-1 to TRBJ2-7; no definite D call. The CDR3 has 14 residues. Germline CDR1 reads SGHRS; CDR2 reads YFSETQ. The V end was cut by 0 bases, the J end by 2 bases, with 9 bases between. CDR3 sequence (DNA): TGCGCCAGCAGCTTGGCCAGCCAAACCTACGAGCAGTACTTC. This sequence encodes CASSLASQTYEQYF.

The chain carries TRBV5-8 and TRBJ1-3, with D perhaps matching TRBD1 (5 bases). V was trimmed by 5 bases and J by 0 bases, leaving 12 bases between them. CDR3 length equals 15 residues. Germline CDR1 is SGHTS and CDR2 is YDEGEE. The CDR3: CASSGRDPSGNTIYF. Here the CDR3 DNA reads TGTGCCAGCAGTGGCAGGGATCCCTCTGGAAACACCATATATTTT.

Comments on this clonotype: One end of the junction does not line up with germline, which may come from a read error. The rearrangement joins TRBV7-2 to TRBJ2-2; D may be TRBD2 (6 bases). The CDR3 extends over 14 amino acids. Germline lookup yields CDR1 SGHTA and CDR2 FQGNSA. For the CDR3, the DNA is TGTGCCGGCAGTGAAGGAGGAGGGACCGGGGAGCTGTTTTTT. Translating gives CAGSEGGGTGELFF.

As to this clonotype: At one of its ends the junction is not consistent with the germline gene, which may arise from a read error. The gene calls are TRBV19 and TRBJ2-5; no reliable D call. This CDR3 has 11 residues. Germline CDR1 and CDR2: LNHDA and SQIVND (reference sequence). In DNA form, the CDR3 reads TGTGCCAGTAGTATGGACGAGACCCGGTACTTC. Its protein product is CASSMDETRYF.

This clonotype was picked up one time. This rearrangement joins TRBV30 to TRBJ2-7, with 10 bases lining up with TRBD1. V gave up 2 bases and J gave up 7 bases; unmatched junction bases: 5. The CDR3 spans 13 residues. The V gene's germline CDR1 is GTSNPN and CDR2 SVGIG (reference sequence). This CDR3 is CAWSKTGGGEQYF. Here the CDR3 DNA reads TGTGCCTGGAGTAAGACAGGGGGCGGGGAGCAGTACTTC.

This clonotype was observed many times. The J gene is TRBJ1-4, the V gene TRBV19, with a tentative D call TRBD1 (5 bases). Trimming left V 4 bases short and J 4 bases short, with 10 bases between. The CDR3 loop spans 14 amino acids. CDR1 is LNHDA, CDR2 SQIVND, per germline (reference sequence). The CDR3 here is CASSRQRFNEKLFF. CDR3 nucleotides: TGTGCCAGTAGTAGACAGCGTTTTAATGAAAAACTGTTTTTT.

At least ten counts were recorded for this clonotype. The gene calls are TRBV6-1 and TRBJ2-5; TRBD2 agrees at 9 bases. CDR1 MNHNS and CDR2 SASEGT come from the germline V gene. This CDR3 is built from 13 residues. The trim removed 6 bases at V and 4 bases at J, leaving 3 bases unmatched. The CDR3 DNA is TGTGCCAGCAGCGCGGGGGGGCGAGAGACCCAGTACTTC. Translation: CASSAGGRETQYF.

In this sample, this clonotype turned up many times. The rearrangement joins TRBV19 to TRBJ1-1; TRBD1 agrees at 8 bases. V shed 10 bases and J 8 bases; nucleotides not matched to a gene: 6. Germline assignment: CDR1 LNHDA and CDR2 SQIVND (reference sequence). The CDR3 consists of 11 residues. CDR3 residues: CATYRTGEAFF. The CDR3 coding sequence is TGTGCCACCTACCGGACAGGGGAAGCTTTCTTT.

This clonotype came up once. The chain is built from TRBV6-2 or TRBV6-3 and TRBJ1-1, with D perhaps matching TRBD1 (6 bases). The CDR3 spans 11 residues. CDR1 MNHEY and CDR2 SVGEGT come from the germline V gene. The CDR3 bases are TGTGCTGCGGGGGCGAGCACTGAAGCTTTCTTT. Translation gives CAAGASTEAFF.